The 14 T cell receptor beta chains below come from one sample, sequenced in a study of OX40 agonist ivuxolimab in advanced cancers. Profiled with immunoSEQ multiplex PCR; TCRdb holds only in-frame clones, not every one. The sample has about 90,000 clones, roughly 87% seen once. The source was CD4+ or CD8+ T cells sorted from blood, collected in a trial of the OX40 agonist ivuxolimab. These receptors were collected from an adult with an advanced solid tumor such as melanoma, head and neck, liver or kidney cancer.

The genes are TRBV18 and TRBJ2-7; 7 positions match TRBD2. This CDR3 is built from 15 residues. Germline trimming cut 4 bases from V and 1 base from J; bases unmatched to any gene: 7. Germline assignment: CDR1 KGHSH and CDR2 LQKENI. CDR3 amino acids: CASSRVAGRSYEQYF. For the CDR3, the DNA is TGTGCCAGCTCACGGGTGGCCGGGAGGTCCTACGAGCAGTACTTC.

This clone was counted only a few times. The chain links TRBV2 to TRBJ1-5; no reliable D call. Trimming took 4 bases from V and 0 from J, leaving 10 bases between them. The germline V gene encodes CDR1 SNHLY and CDR2 FYNNEI. The CDR3 covers 15 residues. CDR3 loop: CASSGGLNSNQPQHF. The DNA for the CDR3 is TGTGCCAGCAGTGGAGGGCTTAATAGCAATCAGCCCCAGCATTTT.

The rearrangement uses TRBV2 and TRBJ2-1; the D gene is possibly TRBD1 (6 bases). This CDR3 comprises 15 residues. V shed 6 bases and J shed 5 bases, with 17 bases lying between them. Germline V CDR1 and CDR2: SNHLY, FYNNEI. The CDR3 here is CASRLGQITNNEQFF. CDR3 nucleotides: TGTGCCAGCAGATTGGGACAAATTACAAACAATGAGCAGTTCTTC.

The CDR3 sequence is CASLPRGSYEQYF. CDR3 DNA: TGCGCCAGCCTCCCTCGGGGCTCCTACGAGCAGTACTTC. The V call is TRBV4-3, the J call TRBJ2-7; D perhaps matches TRBD2 (5 bases). Germline CDR1 reads LGHNA; CDR2 reads YSLEER. Trimming cost V 8 bases and J 0 bases, with 11 bases left between them. The CDR3 covers 13 residues.

The V call is TRBV4-2, the J call TRBJ1-6, with D perhaps TRBD1 (5 bases). The CDR3 consists of 14 residues. Trimming removed 1 base at V and 9 bases at J, with 10 bases between. CDR1 and CDR2 (germline): LGHNA, YNFKEQ. The CDR3 region is CASSQAGSGSPLHF. The DNA of the CDR3 is TGTGCCAGCAGCCAAGCAGGGTCTGGTTCACCCCTCCACTTT.

This chain connects TRBV5-6 to TRBJ2-7; D call uncertain. The V end lost 5 bases, the J end lost 7 bases, and 19 bases lay between the germline ends. CDR3 length: 14 residues. CDR1 and CDR2 from the germline V gene are SGHDT and YYEEEE. CDR3 in amino acids: CASRGPGTLGEQYF. The CDR3 bases are TGTGCCAGCAGGGGCCCTGGCACCCTAGGAGAGCAGTACTTC. The full variable domain, rest sourced from reference TRBV5-6 and TRBJ2-7, is DAGVTQSPTHLIKTRGQQVTLRCSPKSGHDTVSWYQQALGQGPQFIFQYYEEEERQRGNFPDRFSGHQFPNYSSELNVNALLLGDSALYLCASRGPGTLGEQYFGPGTRLTVT.

The rearrangement uses TRBV28 and TRBJ2-7, with D possibly being TRBD2 (5 bases). Germline V gene sequence: CDR1 MDHEN, CDR2 SYDVKM. Trimming left V 3 bases short and J 2 bases short, with 14 bases between. The CDR3 has 15 residues. CDR3 residues: CASSFRAGPTYEQYF. CDR3 coding DNA: TGTGCCAGCAGTTTTCGGGCGGGTCCCACCTACGAGCAGTACTTC.

The chain is built from TRBV6-1 and TRBJ1-1; no definite D call. Per germline, CDR1 MNHNS and CDR2 SASEGT. The CDR3 sequence is 14 residues long. Trimming took off 1 base at V and 0 bases at J, with 6 bases between the two ends. The CDR3 region has the DNA TGTGCCAGCAGTGAAGTGACCTTGAACACTGAAGCTTTCTTT. It yields the protein CASSEVTLNTEAFF.

To note about this clone: This sample also contains other DNA sequences that code for the same CDR3. J is TRBJ1-1 and V is TRBV5-1, with D possibly TRBD1 on 5 matching bases. The ends were cut back, 2 bases at V and 1 base at J, with 6 bases in the middle. The CDR3 length is 13 residues. CDR1 and CDR2 from the germline V gene are SGHRS and YFSETQ. For the CDR3, the DNA is TGCGCCAGCAGCTTCGGACAGAACACTGAAGCTTTCTTT. Translating gives CASSFGQNTEAFF.

This chain links TRBV5-1 with TRBJ1-2; a possible D gene is TRBD1 (6 bases). This CDR3 contains 16 residues. Deletions cut 1 base from V and 4 bases from J, with 17 bases between. The germline V gene has CDR1 SGHRS and CDR2 YFSETQ. CDR3 DNA sequence: TGCGCCAGCAGCTTGTCGGGGGGGCGAGGCATCTATGGCTACACCTTC. Its translation is CASSLSGGRGIYGYTF.

The V call is TRBV7-7, the J call TRBJ2-1; 11 positions agree with TRBD2. Trimming cost V 1 base and J 10 bases; bases outside gene matches: 3. Germline V CDR1 and CDR2: SSHAT, FNYEAQ (reference sequence). CDR3 size: 14 residues. The CDR3 nucleotides read TGTGCCAGCAGCTTAGGGACTAGCGGGCAAGAGCAGTTCTTC. Its translation is CASSLGTSGQEQFF.

The chain joins TRBV21-1 to TRBJ2-2; the table's D call of TRBD1 was not tested on the DNA. TRBV21-1 is a pseudogene segment. The CDR3 sequence is 20 residues long. The CDR3 sequence is CASKRRQPDHDRANTGELFF. CDR3 bases: TGTGCCAGCAAACGTAGACAGCCTGACCACGACCGGGCGAACACCGGGGAGCTGTTTTTT.

The J gene is TRBJ1-2, the V gene TRBV5-1; D perhaps matches TRBD1 (5 bases). Per germline, CDR1 SGHRS and CDR2 YFSETQ. V lost 0 bases to trimming and J lost 6 bases, with 15 bases between them. This CDR3 is 15 amino acids long. The CDR3 spells CASSLALGQLDGYTF. Written as DNA, the CDR3 is TGCGCCAGCAGCTTGGCCTTGGGGCAGCTGGATGGCTACACCTTC.

V usage is TRBV18 and J usage is TRBJ1-1; D gene uncertain. With 2 bases removed from V and 8 bases from J, the gap between germline ends came to 12 bases. The CDR3 has 13 amino acids. The germline CDR1 and CDR2 sequences are KGHSH and LQKENI. As DNA, the CDR3 is TGTGCCAGCTCACCAAACAGTTGGGAGGAAGCTTTCTTT. This translates into CASSPNSWEEAFF.